Listed below are T cell receptor beta chains from one sample, sequenced in a study of blood T cell repertoires in COVID-19. Using immunoSEQ multiplex PCR, the repertoire was profiled, and TCRdb retains in-frame clones only, with some absent. This sample carries approximately 220,000 clones, about 84% of them seen once, and the ten largest clones take 7.9%. Sample: peripheral blood. Receptors were obtained from a woman of 80 years or more with acute or convalescent COVID-19. CDR3s include the opening cysteine and the closing phenylalanine or tryptophan. The D gene is left open where the match is weak. Clone size is stated in some rows and not others, as once, few, many or a class when expanded.

J: TRBJ2-3; size: once; D: TRBD2; length: 19; V: TRBV5-1; DNA: TGCGCCAGCAGCTTGGATGCTAGCGGGAGGGCCGGAGGCACAGATACGCAGTATTTT; CDR3: CASSLDASGRAGGTDTQYF
J: TRBJ1-4; size: .; D: .; length: 14; V: TRBV11-2; DNA: TGTGCCAGCAGCTTAAACAGGAACAATGAAAAACTGTTTTTT; CDR3: CASSLNRNNEKLFF
J: TRBJ1-5; size: .; D: .; length: 11; V: TRBV13; DNA: TGTGCCAGCAGCCTAGACGGACTAAAGCATTTT; CDR3: CASSLDGLKHF
J: TRBJ1-2; size: .; D: TRBD1; length: 15; V: TRBV6-2/TRBV6-3; DNA: TGTGCCAGCAGTTACCAGGGGACAGGGGCCAATGGCTACACCTTC; CDR3: CASSYQGTGANGYTF
J: TRBJ2-7; size: once; D: TRBD1; length: 13; V: TRBV12-3/TRBV12-4; DNA: TGTGCCAGCAGTTGGGACAGCCCGGGGGAGCAGTACTTC; CDR3: CASSWDSPGEQYF
J: TRBJ2-7; size: .; D: TRBD1; length: 15; V: TRBV4-2; DNA: TGTGCCAGCAGCCAAGCCGGGACAGCAGCCTACGAGCAGTACTTC; CDR3: CASSQAGTAAYEQYF
J: TRBJ1-1; size: many; D: .; length: 14; V: TRBV7-3; DNA: TGTGCCAGCAGCTTATCGGGCGGAGGCACTGAAGCTTTCTTT; CDR3: CASSLSGGGTEAFF
J: TRBJ1-3; size: .; D: .; length: 17; V: TRBV6-6; DNA: TGTGCCAGCAGTCCTAACACTATACTCACGCCTGGAAACACCATATATTTT; CDR3: CASSPNTILTPGNTIYF
J: TRBJ2-1; size: once; D: TRBD2; length: 16; V: TRBV11-2; DNA: TGTGCCAGCAGCTCAAGAACTAGCGGGAGGCTCTATGAGCAGTTCTTC; CDR3: CASSSRTSGRLYEQFF
J: TRBJ2-7; size: .; D: TRBD1; length: 14; V: TRBV9; DNA: TGTGCCAGCAGCCCACGGACAGGGTACGGCGAGCAGTACTTC; CDR3: CASSPRTGYGEQYF
J: TRBJ2-7; size: .; D: TRBD2; length: 17; V: TRBV7-6; DNA: TGTGCCAGCAGCCCGACTAGCGGGAGGTTCCGTTCCTACGAGCAGTACTTC; CDR3: CASSPTSGRFRSYEQYF
J: TRBJ2-1; size: .; D: .; length: 14; V: TRBV2; DNA: TGTGCCAGCAGGGGGCCACCCCCAGAGAATGAGCAGTTCTTC; CDR3: CASRGPPPENEQFF
J: TRBJ1-4; size: .; D: TRBD1; length: 14; V: TRBV7-2; DNA: TGTGCCAGCAGCTACGGACAGGGTAGAGAAAAACTGTTTTTT; CDR3: CASSYGQGREKLFF
J: TRBJ1-1; size: .; D: TRBD1; length: 16; V: TRBV28; DNA: TGTGCCAGCAGTCAAGCCGGGACAGTATCGAACACTGAAGCTTTCTTT; CDR3: CASSQAGTVSNTEAFF
J: TRBJ2-2; size: .; D: TRBD2; length: 18; V: TRBV2; DNA: TGTGCCAGCAGTGTAGTCGGGCTAGCGGGAGTGAACACCGGGGAGCTGTTTTTT; CDR3: CASSVVGLAGVNTGELFF
J: TRBJ2-3; size: .; D: .; length: 16; V: TRBV19; DNA: TGTGCCAGTAGTTCCCCGGGGAGCGGGAGCACAGATACGCAGTATTTT; CDR3: CASSSPGSGSTDTQYF
J: TRBJ1-2; size: .; D: .; length: 14; V: TRBV6-5; DNA: TGTGCCAGCAGTTCTGCGACCGGGGACTATGGCTACACCTTC; CDR3: CASSSATGDYGYTF
J: TRBJ1-2; size: .; D: TRBD1; length: 15; V: TRBV30; DNA: TGTGCCTGGAGTGTACTTTCAGGGGGCTTCAGCGGCTACACCTTC; CDR3: CAWSVLSGGFSGYTF
J: TRBJ1-2; size: .; D: .; length: 17; V: TRBV18; DNA: TGTGCCAGCTCACCATTTTGGGGGGATCTAGCTAACTATGGCTACACCTTC; CDR3: CASSPFWGDLANYGYTF